This T cell receptor (beta chain) was identified in a study of radiation and T cells in renal cell carcinoma. Indicated time point: baseline pretreatment blood. Treatment defined: 15 Gy SBRT to primary tumor, nephrectomy 4 weeks later. Germline V lookup: CDR1 LNHDA, CDR2 SQIVND (reference sequence). This CDR3 spans 14 amino acids. Trimming pared 5 bases from V and 6 bases from J, leaving 11 bases between. Only in-frame clones appear in the TCRdb table, and some are missing; sequencing was by immunoSEQ multiplex PCR. The sample holds approximately 51,000 clones, 75% to 85% seen once. V and J are TRBV19 and TRBJ1-6, with unresolved D. The source was blood, collected from a patient whose treatment included radiotherapy and nephrectomy. The receptor's source is a woman in her 70s with renal cell carcinoma. The DNA of the CDR3 is TGTGCCAGTAGTGTCGGACCGAGTAATTCACCCCTCCACTTT. Its protein is CASSVGPSNSPLHF.